The 27 T cell receptor beta chains given below trace back to one sample, sequenced in a study of Graves' ophthalmopathy and Graves' hyperthyroidism. The study amplified TCR beta CDR3 regions using RNA transcripts. First-round RT-PCR with HTBI primers preceded a second-round multiplex PCR. TCRdb used MiXCR to reprocess the multiplex PCR reads, holding one entry per CDR3 protein. The sample holds under 250,000 distinct CDR3 sequences, approximately 29% seen once. The sequenced sample consisted of peripheral blood. The receptors stem from a middle-aged man with Graves' ophthalmopathy.

The chain combines TRBV7-2 with TRBJ2-7, with no clear D. V shed 5 bases and J shed 4 bases, with 12 bases lying between them. Germline CDR1 and CDR2: SGHTA and FQGNSA. This CDR3 has 13 amino acids. The CDR3 DNA sequence: TGTGCCAGCAGCCCGATGGCAAGATACGAGCAGTACTTC. It yields the protein CASSPMARYEQYF.

This clonotype was counted many times. The chain couples TRBV7-8 to TRBJ2-2; TRBD2 might be the D (5 bases). With 2 bases removed from V and 2 bases from J, the gap between germline ends came to 9 bases. The CDR3 runs to 15 residues. The germline V gene has CDR1 SGHVS and CDR2 FQNEAQ. The CDR3 region has the DNA TGTGCCAGCAGCTTATCCGGGGTAAACACCGGGGAGCTGTTTTTT. Translated, it gives CASSLSGVNTGELFF.

In this sample, this clonotype turned up many times. The chain recombines TRBV19 with TRBJ1-2; D not resolved. Germline V gene data show CDR1 as LNHDA and CDR2 as SQIVND (reference sequence). V lost 6 bases and J 1 base, leaving 15 bases between the germline ends. This CDR3 spans 15 amino acids. The CDR3, as DNA: TGTGCCAGTAGCCCTTCCGGAGGGAATAACTATGGCTACACCTTC. Protein sequence: CASSPSGGNNYGYTF.

This clonotype showed up just once. This rearrangement joins TRBV6-1 to TRBJ1-2; D is uncertain. Germline lookup yields CDR1 MNHNS and CDR2 SASEGT. Between the trimmed V and J ends, which lost 4 bases and 8 bases, there was a span of 20 bases. This CDR3 spans 15 amino acids. CDR3 nucleotide sequence: TGTGCCAGCAGTGGCCCCAGACCGCGGCAGAAAGGCTACACCTTC. It specifies CASSGPRPRQKGYTF.

This clonotype was observed at least ten times. A junction boundary mismatches the germline segment, possibly from a read error. V gene TRBV10-3 combines with J gene TRBJ2-6; D possibly corresponds to TRBD1 (5 bases). The CDR3 contains 19 residues. Germline V gives CDR1 ENHRY, CDR2 SYGVKD. The CDR3 DNA is TGTGCCATCAGTGAGGAACCCTTAGGACACTTCTCTGGGGCCAACGTCCTGACCTTC. Amino acids: CAISEEPLGHFSGANVLTF.

The genes are TRBV24-1 and TRBJ2-5; 7 nucleotides line up with TRBD2. The CDR3 is 13 amino acids. J lost 5 bases, V lost 9 bases, and 8 bases had no gene match. Per the germline V gene, CDR1 is KGHDR and CDR2 is SFDVKD. CDR3 protein: CATGPREAETQYF. As DNA, the CDR3 is TGTGCCACCGGGCCACGGGAGGCGGAGACCCAGTACTTC.

This clonotype has a count of ten or more. The chain recombines TRBV11-1 with TRBJ1-1; D not resolved. Trimming took off 2 bases at V and 5 bases at J, with 21 bases between the two ends. The length of the CDR3 is 17 residues. CDR1 and CDR2 (germline): SGHAT, FQDESV (reference sequence). The CDR3 region has the DNA TGTGCCAGCAGCTTATGGGGTGGGCAGGATTGGCTTACTGAAGCTTTCTTT. Its protein product is CASSLWGGQDWLTEAFF.

This clonotype was seen ten or more times. In DNA form, the CDR3 reads TGTGCCAGCAGTTGCTCGTTGGGACATCAGCCCCAGCATTTT. This encodes CASSCSLGHQPQHF. V gene TRBV6-5 combines with J gene TRBJ1-5, with D perhaps TRBD1 (5 bases). The CDR3 totals 14 residues. The V end was cut by 4 bases, the J end by 5 bases, with 12 bases between. Germline assignment: CDR1 MNHEY and CDR2 SVGAGI.

The rearrangement joins TRBV12-3 or TRBV12-4 to TRBJ1-1, with 8 bases identical to TRBD1. CDR3 size: 14 residues. V was clipped by 6 bases and J by 6 bases; unmatched bases: 9. CDR3 coding DNA: TGTGCCAGCAGCCCGGACAGGGATGGGGCTGAAGCTTTCTTT. Its translation is CASSPDRDGAEAFF.

Ten or more counts support this clonotype. This chain connects TRBV12-3 or TRBV12-4 to TRBJ2-7, with 8 bases that match TRBD1. This CDR3 has 16 amino acids. Trimming at V came to 6 bases and at J to 3 bases, leaving 13 bases not matched to a gene. The CDR3 DNA follows: TGTGCCAGCAGCAGCTCAGGGGGCGGAACAGGCTACGAGCAGTACTTC. It encodes CASSSSGGGTGYEQYF.

The genes are TRBV6-5 and TRBJ2-7; tentative D call: TRBD1 (5 bases). Germline V CDR1 and CDR2: MNHEY, SVGAGI. Trimming took 2 bases from V and 7 from J, leaving 12 bases between them. The CDR3 extends over 13 amino acids. The CDR3 coding sequence is TGTGCCAGCAGTTACGAAGGGGCGAGAGAGCAGTACTTC. It encodes CASSYEGAREQYF.

The chain carries TRBV6-2 or TRBV6-3 and TRBJ2-2, with 8 bases fitting TRBD2. This CDR3 is 18 amino acids long. Trimming took 5 bases from V and 1 from J; bases not matched to a gene: 12. The V gene's germline CDR1 is MNHEY and CDR2 SVGEGT. This CDR3 is CASSRVLELAVNTGELFF. The CDR3 coding sequence is TGTGCCAGCAGTCGGGTACTGGAACTAGCGGTGAACACCGGGGAGCTGTTTTTT.

This chain uses TRBV12-3 or TRBV12-4 with TRBJ2-7; D call uncertain. Trimming removed 3 bases at V and 0 bases at J, with 6 bases between. There are 13 residues in the CDR3. CDR3 amino acids: CASSFISSYEQYF. DNA of the CDR3: TGTGCCAGCAGTTTTATCAGCTCCTACGAGCAGTACTTC.

This clonotype showed up many times. This chain joins TRBV4-1 and TRBJ2-7, with D tentatively TRBD1 or TRBD2 (6 bases each). The germline V gene encodes CDR1 MGHRA and CDR2 YSYEKL. V was trimmed by 1 base and J by 1 base, leaving 14 bases between them. The CDR3 spans 16 residues. As DNA, the CDR3 is TGCGCCAGCAGCCAAGGGAGGGGGACTGCTTCCTACGAGCAGTACTTC. Protein: CASSQGRGTASYEQYF.

This clonotype was recorded at least ten times. The rearrangement uses TRBV7-9 and TRBJ2-5; the match to TRBD2 covers 7 bases. In germline, CDR1 is SEHNR, CDR2 FQNEAQ (reference sequence). Germline trimming cut 3 bases from V and 4 bases from J; bases unmatched to any gene: 8. CDR3 length: 15 residues. CDR3 sequence (DNA): TGTGCCAGCAGCTTTAGCGGGTCGGGAGTAGAGACCCAGTACTTC. It translates to CASSFSGSGVETQYF.

The chain carries TRBV28 and TRBJ2-7, with D possibly being TRBD1 (5 bases). The CDR3 spans 13 residues. Looked up from germline, CDR1 is MDHEN and CDR2 is SYDVKM. The ends were cut back, 5 bases at V and 4 bases at J, with 12 bases in the middle. The CDR3 DNA sequence: TGTGCCAGCAGTCTCAGGACACAATACGAGCAGTACTTC. Its protein is CASSLRTQYEQYF.

This clonotype was picked up many times. The chain links TRBV10-2 to TRBJ2-5, with D unclear. Trimming stripped 2 bases from V and 3 bases from J, with 1 base between. Germline CDR1 WSHSY, CDR2 SAAADI. CDR3 length equals 11 residues. CDR3 sequence (DNA): TGCGCCAGCAGTGAGAAAGAGACCCAGTACTTC. Translated, it gives CASSEKETQYF.

This chain connects TRBV7-3 to TRBJ2-7; 7 bases fit TRBD2. The ends lost 3 bases at V and 6 bases at J; junction bases unmatched: 14. Germline V lookup: CDR1 SGHTA, CDR2 FQGTGA. This CDR3 is 16 amino acids long. Here the CDR3 reads CASSLRPTGRGGEQYF. As DNA, the CDR3 is TGTGCCAGCAGCTTGAGGCCCACGGGGCGCGGGGGCGAGCAGTACTTC.

Ten or more counts support this clonotype. The chain links TRBV6-5 to TRBJ1-6; D is undetermined. This CDR3 is 15 amino acids long. Germline values: CDR1 MNHEY, CDR2 SVGAGI. V was pared by 2 bases and J by 10 bases, with 15 bases between. The CDR3 region has the DNA TGTGCCAGCAGTTACCTAACAGAAGGCGGCTCACCCCTCCACTTT. This gives the protein CASSYLTEGGSPLHF.

This clonotype has ten or more counts. The chain combines TRBV6-4 with TRBJ2-5; TRBD2 aligns across 10 bases. There are 18 residues in the CDR3. Trimming cost V 11 bases and J 0 bases; bases outside gene matches: 18. Germline V lookup: CDR1 MRHNA, CDR2 SNTAGT. CDR3: CASPPGTSERMYQETQYF. Here the CDR3 DNA reads TGTGCCTCCCCCCCTGGGACTAGCGAAAGAATGTACCAAGAGACCCAGTACTTC.

The chain joins TRBV12-3 or TRBV12-4 to TRBJ1-2; D uncertain. Trimming removed 6 bases at V and 8 bases at J, with 19 bases between. This CDR3 region has 14 residues. CDR3 sequence (DNA): TGTGCCAGCAGCTTCTCAGTCAAACTATGGGGCTACACCTTC. It encodes CASSFSVKLWGYTF.

V and J are TRBV5-1 and TRBJ1-6; weak D call: TRBD1 (5 bases). Trimming stripped 2 bases from V and 4 bases from J, with 13 bases between. CDR1 is SGHRS, CDR2 YFSETQ, per germline. The CDR3 is 16 amino acids. The DNA of the CDR3 is TGCGCCAGCAGCTTATCCGGGACCCGATATAATTCACCCCTCCACTTT. Translating it yields CASSLSGTRYNSPLHF.

This clonotype came up many times. The chain has TRBV12-3 or TRBV12-4 and TRBJ2-7; D call uncertain. The CDR3 consists of 15 residues. V lost 1 base and J lost 0, with 10 bases in between. The CDR3 DNA follows: TGTGCCAGCAGTTTAGGGGCGGTCAGCTCCTACGAGCAGTACTTC. Its protein is CASSLGAVSSYEQYF.

CDR3 loop: CSARQGSIETQYF. The CDR3 coding sequence is TGCAGCGCTAGACAGGGGAGTATAGAGACCCAGTACTTC. The chain carries TRBV29-1 and TRBJ2-5, with TRBD1 matching over 8 bases. The germline V gene encodes CDR1 SQVTM and CDR2 ANQGSEA. This CDR3 has 13 residues. Germline trimming cut 7 bases from V and 4 bases from J; bases unmatched to any gene: 8. The complete variable domain, with remaining parts taken from reference TRBV29-1 and TRBJ2-5, reads SAVISQKPSRDICQRGTSLTIQCQVDSQVTMMFWYRQQPGQSLTLIATANQGSEATYESGFVIDKFPISRPNLTFSTLTVSNMSPEDSSIYLCSARQGSIETQYFGPGTRLLVL.

The sample holds many counts of this clonotype. The chain is built from TRBV2 and TRBJ2-5, with a weak D call TRBD1 (6 bases). This CDR3 spans 12 amino acids. V was cut by 9 bases and J by 0 bases, with 8 bases left in between. CDR1 is SNHLY and CDR2 is FYNNEI in the germline V gene. CDR3 DNA: TGTGCCAGGGGGGCTAACCAAGAGACCCAGTACTTC. This codes for CARGANQETQYF.

CDR3 coding DNA: TGTGCCAGCAGCCCCAGGACAGGGGCGGAGACCCAGTACTTC. This gives the protein CASSPRTGAETQYF. This chain links TRBV7-2 with TRBJ2-5; 9 bases fit TRBD1. The CDR3 runs 14 residues. The ends lost 5 bases at V and 5 bases at J; junction bases unmatched: 6. Germline values: CDR1 SGHTA, CDR2 FQGNSA.

In its sample, this clonotype was seen many times. The V and J genes are TRBV12-3 or TRBV12-4 and TRBJ2-7; tentative D call: TRBD1 (7 bases). The V end lost 3 bases, the J end lost 1 base, and 10 bases lay between the germline ends. The CDR3 contains 14 residues. The CDR3 region is CASSFRGESYEQYF. As DNA, the CDR3 is TGTGCCAGCAGTTTCAGGGGGGAGTCCTACGAGCAGTACTTC.